The text below deals with one T cell receptor (beta chain). Its antigen is unknown. V lost 6 bases, J lost 8 bases, and 10 bases stayed unmatched. The CDR3 extends over 15 amino acids. Germline V gene data show CDR1 as SEHNR and CDR2 as FQNEAQ (reference sequence). These data originate in a study of regulatory T cells in long-lasting Graves disease. Study summary: The study enrolled newly diagnosed Graves' patients on antithyroid drugs under 3 months. Study-level points and caveats: Peripheral blood alone, not thyroid tissue, underwent study.

For TCR beta, libraries came from iRepertoire HTBI primers and Arm-PCR of CDR3 regions. In the original processing: Identified across the samples were 55 to 75 TRBV segments and roughly 14 TRBJ segments. Each CDR3 protein gets one entry after TCRdb re-called the multiplex PCR reads with MiXCR. TCRdb, not the original authors, processed these V and J calls. The data hold 620,000 or so distinct CDR3 sequences, with roughly 15% observed a single time. Time point defined: newly diagnosed GD, antithyroid drugs for less than 3 months. RNA isolated from PBMCs was used to make the TCR library. This sample was shared with a second study, whose subject was T cells in Graves' hyperthyroidism and ophthalmopathy. That source adds: Researchers found most expanded thyroid clonotypes above 0.001 in blood as well.

The material sequenced was peripheral blood mononuclear cells (PBMCs), taken at new diagnosis, from a patient treated with antithyroid drugs. This rearrangement joins TRBV7-9 to TRBJ1-6; TRBD1 agrees at 7 bases. The TCR sequence derives from a woman aged 25 to 39 with Graves disease. CDR3 loop: CASRSTTGAHSPLHF. The CDR3, as DNA: TGTGCCAGCAGGAGTACAACAGGGGCCCATTCACCCCTCCACTTT.